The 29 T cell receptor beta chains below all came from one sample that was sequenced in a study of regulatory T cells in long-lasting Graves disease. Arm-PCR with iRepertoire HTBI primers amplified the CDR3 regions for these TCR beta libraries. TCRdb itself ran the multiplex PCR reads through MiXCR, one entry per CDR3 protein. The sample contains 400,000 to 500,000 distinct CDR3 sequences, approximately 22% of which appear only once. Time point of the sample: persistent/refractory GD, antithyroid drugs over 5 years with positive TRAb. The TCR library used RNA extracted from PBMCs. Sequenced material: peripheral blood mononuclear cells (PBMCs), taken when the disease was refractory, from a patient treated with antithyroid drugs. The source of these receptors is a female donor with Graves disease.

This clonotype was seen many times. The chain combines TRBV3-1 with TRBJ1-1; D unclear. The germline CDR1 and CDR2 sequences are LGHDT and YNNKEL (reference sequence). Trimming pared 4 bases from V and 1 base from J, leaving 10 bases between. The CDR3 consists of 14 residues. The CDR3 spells CASSLTNANTEAFF. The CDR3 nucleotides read TGTGCCAGCAGCCTAACCAATGCGAACACTGAAGCTTTCTTT.

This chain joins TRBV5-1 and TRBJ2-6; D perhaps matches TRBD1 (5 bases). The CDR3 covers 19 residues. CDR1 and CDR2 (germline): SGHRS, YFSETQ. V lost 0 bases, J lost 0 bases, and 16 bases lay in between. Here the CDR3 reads CASSLAGRQTSSGANVLTF. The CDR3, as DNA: TGCGCCAGCAGCTTGGCCGGTCGACAGACGAGCTCTGGGGCCAACGTCCTGACTTTC.

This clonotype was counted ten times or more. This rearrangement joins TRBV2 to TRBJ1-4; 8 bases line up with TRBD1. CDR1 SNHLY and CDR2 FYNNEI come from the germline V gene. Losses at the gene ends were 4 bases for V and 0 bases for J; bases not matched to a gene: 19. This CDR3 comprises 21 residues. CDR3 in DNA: TGTGCCAGCAGTGTGAACGACCCGGACAGGGTCCACCCAGCAACTAATGAAAAACTGTTTTTT. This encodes CASSVNDPDRVHPATNEKLFF.

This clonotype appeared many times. The CDR3 sequence is CASRAGEGTGELFF. CDR3 DNA: TGTGCCTCAAGAGCGGGAGAGGGCACCGGGGAGCTGTTTTTT. The V call is TRBV10-3, the J call TRBJ2-2, with 8 bases matching TRBD2. Trimming took 11 bases from V and 4 from J; bases not matched to a gene: 9. The V gene's germline CDR1 is ENHRY and CDR2 SYGVKD. The CDR3 extends over 14 amino acids.

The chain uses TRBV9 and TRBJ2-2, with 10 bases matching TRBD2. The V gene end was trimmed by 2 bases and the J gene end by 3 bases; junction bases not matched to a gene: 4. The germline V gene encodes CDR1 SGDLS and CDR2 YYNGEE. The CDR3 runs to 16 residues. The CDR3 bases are TGTGCCAGCAGCGTCGCGCTAGCGGGAGACACCGGGGAGCTGTTTTTT. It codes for CASSVALAGDTGELFF.

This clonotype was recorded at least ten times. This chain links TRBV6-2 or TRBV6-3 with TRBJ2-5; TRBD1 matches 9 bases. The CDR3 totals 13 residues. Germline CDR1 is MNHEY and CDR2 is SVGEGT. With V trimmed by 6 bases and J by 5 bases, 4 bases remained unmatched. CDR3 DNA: TGTGCCAGCAGGAGCGGACAGGGGGAGACCCAGTACTTC. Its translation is CASRSGQGETQYF.

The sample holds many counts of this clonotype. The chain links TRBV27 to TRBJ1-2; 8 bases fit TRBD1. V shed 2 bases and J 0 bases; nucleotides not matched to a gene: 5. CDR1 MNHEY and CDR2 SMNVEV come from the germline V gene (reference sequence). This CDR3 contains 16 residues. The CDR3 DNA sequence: TGTGCCAGCAGTTTACTCAGGGGGCCGTCTAACTATGGCTACACCTTC. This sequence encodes CASSLLRGPSNYGYTF.

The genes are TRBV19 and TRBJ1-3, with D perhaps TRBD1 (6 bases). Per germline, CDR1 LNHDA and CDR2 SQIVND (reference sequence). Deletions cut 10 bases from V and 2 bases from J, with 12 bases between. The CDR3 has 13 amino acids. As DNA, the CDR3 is TGTGCCACCCAAGGGGGTCCTGGAAACACCATATATTTT. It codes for CATQGGPGNTIYF. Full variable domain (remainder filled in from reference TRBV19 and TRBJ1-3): DGGITQSPKYLFRKEGQNVTLSCEQNLNHDAMYWYRQDPGQGLRLIYYSQIVNDFQKGDIAEGYSVSREKKESFPLTVTSAQKNPTAFYLCATQGGPGNTIYFGEGSWLTVV.

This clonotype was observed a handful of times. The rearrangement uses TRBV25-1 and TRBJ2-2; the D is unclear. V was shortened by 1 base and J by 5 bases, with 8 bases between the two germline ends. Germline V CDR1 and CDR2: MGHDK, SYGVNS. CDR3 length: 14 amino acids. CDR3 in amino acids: CASSEWERTGELFF. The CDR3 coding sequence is TGTGCCAGCAGTGAATGGGAACGTACCGGGGAGCTGTTTTTT.

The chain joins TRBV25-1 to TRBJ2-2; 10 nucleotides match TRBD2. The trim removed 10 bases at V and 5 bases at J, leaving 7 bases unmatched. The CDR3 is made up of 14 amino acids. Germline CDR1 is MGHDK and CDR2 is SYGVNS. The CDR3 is CATASSGRTGELFF. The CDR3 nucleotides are TGTGCCACCGCGTCTAGCGGGAGAACCGGGGAGCTGTTTTTT.

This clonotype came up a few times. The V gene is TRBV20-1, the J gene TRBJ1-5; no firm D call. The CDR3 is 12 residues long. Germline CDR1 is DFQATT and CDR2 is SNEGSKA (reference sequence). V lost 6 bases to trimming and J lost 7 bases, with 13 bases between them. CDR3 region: CSASKGNQPQHF. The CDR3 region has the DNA TGCAGTGCCTCCAAAGGTAACCAGCCCCAGCATTTT.

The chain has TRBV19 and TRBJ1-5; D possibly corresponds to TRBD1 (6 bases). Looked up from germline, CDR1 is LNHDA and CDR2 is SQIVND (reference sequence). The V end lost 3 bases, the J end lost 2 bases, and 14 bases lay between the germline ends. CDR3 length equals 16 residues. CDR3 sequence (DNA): TGTGCCAGTAGTATCCGAGGACAGTCAGGCAATCAGCCCCAGCATTTT. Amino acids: CASSIRGQSGNQPQHF.

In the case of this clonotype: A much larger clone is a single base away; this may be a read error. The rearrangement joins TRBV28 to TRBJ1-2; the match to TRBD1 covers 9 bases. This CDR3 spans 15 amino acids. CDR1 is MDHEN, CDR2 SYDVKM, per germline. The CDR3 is CASRPPGQGRYGHTF. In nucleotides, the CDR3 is TGTGCCAGCAGACCTCCTGGACAGGGGCGATATGGCCACACCTTC.

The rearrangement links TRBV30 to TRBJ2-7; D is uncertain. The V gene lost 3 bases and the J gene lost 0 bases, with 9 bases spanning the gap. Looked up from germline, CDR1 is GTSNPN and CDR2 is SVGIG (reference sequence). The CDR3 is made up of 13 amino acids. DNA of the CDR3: TGTGCCTGGAGCTCGGGTCACTCCTACGAGCAGTACTTC. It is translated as CAWSSGHSYEQYF.

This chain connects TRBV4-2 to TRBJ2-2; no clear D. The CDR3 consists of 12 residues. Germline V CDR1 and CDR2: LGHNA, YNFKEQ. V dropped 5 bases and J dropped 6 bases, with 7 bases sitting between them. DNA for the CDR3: TGTGCCAGCAGCAGGTGGGCCGGGGAGCTGTTTTTT. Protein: CASSRWAGELFF.

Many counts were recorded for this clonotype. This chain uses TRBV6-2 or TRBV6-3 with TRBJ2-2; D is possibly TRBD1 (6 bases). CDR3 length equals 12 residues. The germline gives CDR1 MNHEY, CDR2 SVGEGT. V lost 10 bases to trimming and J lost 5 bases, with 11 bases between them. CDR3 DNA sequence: TGTGCCACCAACAGGGTAACCGGGGAGCTGTTTTTT. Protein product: CATNRVTGELFF.

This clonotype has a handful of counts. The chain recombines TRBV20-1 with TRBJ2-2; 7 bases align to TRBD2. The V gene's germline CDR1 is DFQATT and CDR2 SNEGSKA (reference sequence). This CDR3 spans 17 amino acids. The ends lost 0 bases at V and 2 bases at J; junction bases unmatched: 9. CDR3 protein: CSARDWRVAGNTGELFF. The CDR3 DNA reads TGCAGTGCTAGAGACTGGCGGGTAGCGGGTAACACCGGGGAGCTGTTTTTT.

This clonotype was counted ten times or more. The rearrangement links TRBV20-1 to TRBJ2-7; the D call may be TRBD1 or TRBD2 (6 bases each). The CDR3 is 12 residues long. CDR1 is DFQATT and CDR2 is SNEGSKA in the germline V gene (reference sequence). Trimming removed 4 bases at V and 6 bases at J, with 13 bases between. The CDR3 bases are TGCAGTGCTAACGGCAGGGGAGGCGAGCAGTACTTC. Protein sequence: CSANGRGGEQYF.

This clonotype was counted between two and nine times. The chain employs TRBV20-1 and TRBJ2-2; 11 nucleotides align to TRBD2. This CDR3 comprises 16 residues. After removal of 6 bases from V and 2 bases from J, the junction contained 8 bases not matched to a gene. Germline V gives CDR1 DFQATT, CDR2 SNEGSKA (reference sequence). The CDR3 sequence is CSAPSGTSGNTGELFF. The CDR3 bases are TGCAGTGCCCCTTCCGGGACTAGCGGTAACACCGGGGAGCTGTTTTTT.

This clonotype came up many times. CDR3 protein: CASSSPQGYTF. The CDR3 DNA sequence: TGTGCCAGCAGTTCACCGCAGGGCTACACCTTC. This rearrangement joins TRBV28 to TRBJ1-2, with unresolved D. Deletions cut 4 bases from V and 8 bases from J, with 8 bases between. There are 11 residues in the CDR3. Germline lookup yields CDR1 MDHEN and CDR2 SYDVKM.

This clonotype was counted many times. CDR3 bases: TGTGCCAGCAGGGGACTGATGAACACTGAAGCTTTCTTT. Its translation: CASRGLMNTEAFF. This sequence joins TRBV6-2 or TRBV6-3 and TRBJ1-1, with a possible D match to TRBD1 (5 bases). Germline-derived CDR1 and CDR2 are MNHEY and SVGEGT. The CDR3 contains 13 residues. V was cut by 6 bases and J by 0 bases, with 8 bases left in between.

As DNA, the CDR3 is TGTGCCAGCAGCCAAAATGGGAGATTCCCTGAAGCTTTCTTT. It encodes CASSQNGRFPEAFF. The chain has TRBV3-1 and TRBJ1-1; D not certain. The CDR3 consists of 14 residues. Trimming pared 2 bases from V and 6 bases from J, leaving 13 bases between. Germline lookup yields CDR1 LGHDT and CDR2 YNNKEL (reference sequence).

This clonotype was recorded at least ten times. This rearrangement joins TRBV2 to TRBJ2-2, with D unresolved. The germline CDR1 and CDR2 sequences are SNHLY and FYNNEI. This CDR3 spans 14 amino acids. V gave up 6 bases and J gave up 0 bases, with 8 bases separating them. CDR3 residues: CASSGLPNTGELFF. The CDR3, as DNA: TGTGCCAGCAGCGGGCTACCGAACACCGGGGAGCTGTTTTTT.

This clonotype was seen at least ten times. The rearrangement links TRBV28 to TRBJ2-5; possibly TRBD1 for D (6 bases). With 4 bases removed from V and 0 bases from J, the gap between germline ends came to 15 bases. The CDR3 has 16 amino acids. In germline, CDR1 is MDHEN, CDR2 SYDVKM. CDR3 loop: CASSSPPQGYQETQYF. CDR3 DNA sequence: TGTGCCAGCAGTTCCCCCCCCCAGGGGTACCAAGAGACCCAGTACTTC.

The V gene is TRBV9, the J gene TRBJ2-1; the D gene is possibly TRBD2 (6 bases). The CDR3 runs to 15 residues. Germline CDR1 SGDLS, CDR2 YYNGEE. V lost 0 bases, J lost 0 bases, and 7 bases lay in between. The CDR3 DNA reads TGTGCCAGCAGCGTAGTGGGAGGCTCCTACAATGAGCAGTTCTTC. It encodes CASSVVGGSYNEQFF.

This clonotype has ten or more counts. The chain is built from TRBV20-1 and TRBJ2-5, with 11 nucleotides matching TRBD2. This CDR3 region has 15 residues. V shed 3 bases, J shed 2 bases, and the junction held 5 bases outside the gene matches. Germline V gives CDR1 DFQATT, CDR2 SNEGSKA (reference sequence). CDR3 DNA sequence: TGCAGTGCTAGGGAGGGACTAGCGGTTCAAGAGACCCAGTACTTC. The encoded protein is CSAREGLAVQETQYF.

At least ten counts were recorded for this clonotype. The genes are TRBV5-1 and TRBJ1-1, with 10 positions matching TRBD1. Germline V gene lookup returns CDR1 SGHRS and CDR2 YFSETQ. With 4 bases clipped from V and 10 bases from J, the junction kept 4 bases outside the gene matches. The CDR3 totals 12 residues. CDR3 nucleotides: TGCGCCAGCAGCCCGGGACAGGGGCCAGCTTTCTTT. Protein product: CASSPGQGPAFF.

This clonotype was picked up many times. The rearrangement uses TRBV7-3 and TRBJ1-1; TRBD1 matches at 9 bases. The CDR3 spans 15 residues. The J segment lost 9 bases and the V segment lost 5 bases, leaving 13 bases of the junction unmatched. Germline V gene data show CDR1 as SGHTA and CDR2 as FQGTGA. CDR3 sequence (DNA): TGTGCCAGCAGCCCTATGGGACAGGGAACGGAAAAAGCTTTCTTT. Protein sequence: CASSPMGQGTEKAFF.

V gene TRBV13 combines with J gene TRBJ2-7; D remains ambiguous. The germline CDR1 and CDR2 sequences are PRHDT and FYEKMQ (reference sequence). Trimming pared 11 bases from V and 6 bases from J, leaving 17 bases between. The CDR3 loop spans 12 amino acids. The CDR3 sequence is CASSAVMGEQYF. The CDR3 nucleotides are TGTGCCTCGTCGGCAGTGATGGGCGAGCAGTACTTC.